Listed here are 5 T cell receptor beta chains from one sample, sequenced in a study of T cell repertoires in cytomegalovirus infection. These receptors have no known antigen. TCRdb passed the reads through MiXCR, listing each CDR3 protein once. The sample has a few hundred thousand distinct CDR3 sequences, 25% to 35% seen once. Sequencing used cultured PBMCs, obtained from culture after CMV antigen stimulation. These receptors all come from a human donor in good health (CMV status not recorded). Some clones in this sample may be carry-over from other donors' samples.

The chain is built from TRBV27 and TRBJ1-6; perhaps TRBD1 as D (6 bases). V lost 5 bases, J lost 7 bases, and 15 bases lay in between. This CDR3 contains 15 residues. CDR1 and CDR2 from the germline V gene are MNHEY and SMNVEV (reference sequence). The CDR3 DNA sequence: TGTGCCAGCAGTCCACCCGCGGACAGAAATTCACCCCTCCACTTT. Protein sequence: CASSPPADRNSPLHF.

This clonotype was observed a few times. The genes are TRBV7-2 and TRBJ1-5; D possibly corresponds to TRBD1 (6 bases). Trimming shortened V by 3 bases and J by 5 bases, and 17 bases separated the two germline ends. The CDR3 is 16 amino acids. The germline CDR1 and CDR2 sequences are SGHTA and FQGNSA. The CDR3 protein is CASSFGSGDFDQPQHF. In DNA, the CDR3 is TGTGCCAGCAGCTTTGGTTCAGGGGACTTTGATCAGCCCCAGCATTTT. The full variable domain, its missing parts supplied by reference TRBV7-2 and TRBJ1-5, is GAGVSQSPSNKVTEKGKDVELRCDPISGHTALYWYRQSLGQGLEFLIYFQGNSAPDKSGLPSDRFSAERTGGSVSTLTIQRTQQEDSAVYLCASSFGSGDFDQPQHFGDGTRLSIL.

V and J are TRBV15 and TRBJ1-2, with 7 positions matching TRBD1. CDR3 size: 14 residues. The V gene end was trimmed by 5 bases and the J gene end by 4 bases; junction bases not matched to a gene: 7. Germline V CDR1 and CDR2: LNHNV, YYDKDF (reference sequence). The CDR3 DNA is TGTGCCACCAGCTTGTACAGGGGCGGCTATGGCTACACCTTC. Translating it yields CATSLYRGGYGYTF. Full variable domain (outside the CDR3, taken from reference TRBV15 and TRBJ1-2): DAMVIQNPRYQVTQFGKPVTLSCSQTLNHNVMYWYQQKSSQAPKLLFHYYDKDFNNEADTPDNFQSRRPNTSFCFLDIRSPGLGDTAMYLCATSLYRGGYGYTFGSGTRLTVV.

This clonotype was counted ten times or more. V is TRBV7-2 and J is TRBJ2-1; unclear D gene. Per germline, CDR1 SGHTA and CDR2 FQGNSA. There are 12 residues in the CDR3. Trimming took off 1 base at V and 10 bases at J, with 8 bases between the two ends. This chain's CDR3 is CASSLVRLEQFF. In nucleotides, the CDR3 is TGTGCCAGCAGCTTAGTCCGGTTGGAGCAGTTCTTC.

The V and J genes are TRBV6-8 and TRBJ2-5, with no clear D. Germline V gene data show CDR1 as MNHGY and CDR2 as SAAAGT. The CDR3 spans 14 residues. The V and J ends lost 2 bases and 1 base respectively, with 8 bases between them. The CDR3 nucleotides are TGTGCCAGCAGTTACCCAGGAGCCCAAGAGACCCAGTACTTC. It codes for CASSYPGAQETQYF.